This TCR beta chain was identified during a study of beta chain features in type 1 diabetes. Germline lookup yields CDR1 LGHNA and CDR2 YNFKEQ. With V trimmed by 6 bases and J by 0 bases, 4 bases remained unmatched. The CDR3 consists of 15 residues. The isolated RNA, all of it, was reverse transcribed, so expressed TCRB transcripts were what got sequenced. Clones were sequenced by immunoSEQ multiplex PCR, and TCRdb holds only the in-frame ones, with some missing. The data contain over 300,000 clones, less than 10% of them singletons. This rearrangement joins TRBV4-2 to TRBJ1-3; 8 bases fit TRBD1. This clonotype originated in a woman younger than 35 in good health. Sequences were obtained from central memory CD4+ T cells from blood. CDR3 bases: TGTGCCAGCAGTTACGGACAGGGCTCTGGAAACACCATATATTTT. It is translated as CASSYGQGSGNTIYF.